This T cell receptor beta chain was identified in a study of blood T cell repertoires in COVID-19. The CDR3 runs to 16 residues. V shed 1 base and J shed 1 base, with 8 bases lying between them. Germline V gene sequence: CDR1 KGHSH, CDR2 LQKENI. Participant-reported clinical history was the basis for cohort assignment. Recovered Cohort 3 donors showed two negative PCRs, clearance, or symptom resolution. As handled by the study authors: Reference gene primer amplification gave nucleated cell count estimates. Measured with immunoSEQ multiplex PCR; TCRdb has only the in-frame clones, and not every one. V, J and clone size are taken as reported in that table, and D and trimming were inferred from the DNA itself. The data show more than 200,000 clones, approximately 90% seen once.

The rearrangement uses TRBV18 and TRBJ2-6; D might be TRBD1 (6 bases). The TCR comes from a woman in her thirties who had recovered from COVID-19. Source material: PBMCs or T cells enriched from blood (not recorded which). This chain's CDR3 is CASSPQGGSGANVLTF. In DNA, the CDR3 is TGTGCCAGCTCACCACAAGGGGGTTCTGGGGCCAACGTCCTGACTTTC.